This T cell receptor beta chain came from a study of T cells after posttransplantation cyclophosphamide. Germline V gene sequence: CDR1 LNHDA, CDR2 SQIVND (reference sequence). The V gene end was trimmed by 0 bases and the J gene end by 7 bases; junction bases not matched to a gene: 6. The CDR3 loop spans 15 amino acids. Assay used: immunoSEQ multiplex PCR; TCRdb lists only in-frame clones, some missing. The top ten clones hold under 7% of a sample with over 8,500 clones, approximately 80% of them seen once. General study results and limits: TRB overlap between skin or GI tissue T cells and blood was limited. Donor-recipient repertoire similarity was low at 1-2 months, rising over year one. After PTCy, TRB diversity resembled that of CNI/methotrexate controls.

Concerning this clone itself: Its antigen remains unidentified.

A marrow graft followed busulfan-fludarabine conditioning, with cyclophosphamide on days +3 and +4. The rearrangement uses TRBV19 and TRBJ1-2; 9 bases line up with TRBD1. The TCR sequence derives from a female patient in her fifties or sixties who received an allogeneic stem cell transplant from a related donor, was CMV-positive, and had no GVHD. The graft donor may account for some of the T cells. Material: PBMCs, obtained after allogeneic stem cell transplant with posttransplant cyclophosphamide. This CDR3 reads CASSIERTGAAGYTF. CDR3 nucleotide sequence: TGTGCCAGTAGTATAGAAAGGACAGGGGCGGCTGGCTACACCTTC.